Shown below are 4 T cell receptor beta chains from a single sample sequenced in a study of shared clonotypes between healthy human individuals. Produced via immunoSEQ multiplex PCR; TCRdb's table is partial and in-frame only. This table has about 600,000 clones, 97% appearing once. Sequenced sample: naive CD4+ T cells sorted from blood. Subset specified: CD45RA+ positively selected. These receptors were obtained from a woman aged 25 to 39 in good health.

J is TRBJ2-7 and V is TRBV28; possible D gene TRBD1, 5 bases. Trimming removed 9 bases from V and 4 bases from J, with 19 bases in between. This CDR3 contains 14 residues. Per the germline V gene, CDR1 is MDHEN and CDR2 is SYDVKM. The CDR3 sequence: CASSVSISGYEQYF. CDR3 DNA sequence: TGTGCCAGTTCAGTTTCGATATCAGGGTACGAGCAGTACTTC.

This sequence joins TRBV6-1 and TRBJ2-7; D ambiguous. The germline V gene has CDR1 MNHNS and CDR2 SASEGT. V was pared by 6 bases and J by 1 base, with 13 bases between. The CDR3 covers 14 residues. The CDR3 sequence: CASRVTEESYEQYF. Written as DNA, the CDR3 is TGTGCCAGCAGGGTCACAGAGGAATCCTACGAGCAGTACTTC.

The rearrangement links TRBV7-8 to TRBJ1-1; 7 bases are a match to TRBD1. The CDR3 consists of 14 residues. Germline CDR1 and CDR2: SGHVS and FQNEAQ. V lost 0 bases and J lost 6; bases outside the gene matches: 4. CDR3 bases: TGTGCCAGCAGCTTAGCAGGGGGCCTGGCTGAAGCTTTCTTT. Translated: CASSLAGGLAEAFF.

Comments on this clone: This same CDR3 is encoded by further DNA sequences in the sample. CDR3 sequence reads: CSARTNNEQFF. The CDR3 nucleotides read TGCAGTGCTAGAACAAACAATGAGCAGTTCTTC. This chain joins TRBV20-1 and TRBJ2-1; D is undetermined. V dropped 2 bases and J dropped 5 bases, with 4 bases sitting between them. CDR3 length equals 11 residues. CDR1 DFQATT and CDR2 SNEGSKA come from the germline V gene (reference sequence).